Each of the 17 T cell receptor beta chains below was sequenced from the same sample in a study of blood T cell repertoires in COVID-19. Clones were read by immunoSEQ multiplex PCR, and TCRdb kept only the in-frame ones, dropping some. The sample includes some 100,000 clones, roughly 83% of them seen just once. Input material: peripheral blood. These receptors all stem from a human donor in a cohort sampled during active COVID-19.

The V gene is TRBV6-5, the J gene TRBJ2-5; 7 nucleotides line up with TRBD2. J gave up 2 bases and V 3 bases, and 3 bases lay outside the gene matches. Germline values: CDR1 MNHEY, CDR2 SVGAGI. The CDR3 spans 14 residues. The CDR3 DNA reads TGTGCCAGCAGTTATCGGGAGGCACAAGAGACCCAGTACTTC. Its protein is CASSYREAQETQYF.

This sequence joins TRBV5-4 and TRBJ2-3; D unresolved. Per germline, CDR1 SGHNT and CDR2 YYREEE (reference sequence). V lost 0 bases and J lost 4, with 12 bases in between. The CDR3 has 15 amino acids. The CDR3 reads CASSLANSEPDTQYF. CDR3 DNA: TGTGCCAGCAGCTTGGCCAATTCGGAGCCAGATACGCAGTATTTT.

The chain is built from TRBV4-3 and TRBJ1-3; D is possibly TRBD1 (5 bases). The CDR3 loop spans 15 amino acids. The V and J ends lost 1 base and 0 bases respectively, with 7 bases between them. Germline-derived CDR1 and CDR2 are LGHNA and YSLEER. The CDR3 DNA is TGCGCCAGCAGCCAAGGACAGTTCTCTGGAAACACCATATATTTT. Its protein is CASSQGQFSGNTIYF.

The J gene is TRBJ1-6, the V gene TRBV6-1; no firm D call. Germline assignment: CDR1 MNHNS and CDR2 SASEGT. Trimming removed 3 bases at V and 1 base at J, with 10 bases between. This CDR3 region has 16 residues. This chain's CDR3 is CASSEGIMSYNSPLHF. CDR3 DNA sequence: TGTGCCAGCAGTGAGGGCATTATGTCCTATAATTCACCCCTCCACTTT.

The table lists this clone with a count of one. The chain joins TRBV6-5 to TRBJ1-1; tentatively, D is TRBD1 (5 bases). V lost 6 bases and J 5 bases, leaving 16 bases between the germline ends. From germline, CDR1 is MNHEY and CDR2 SVGAGI. This CDR3 comprises 14 residues. CDR3: CASSYGGGPTEAFF. The CDR3 DNA is TGTGCCAGCAGCTATGGGGGGGGACCGACTGAAGCTTTCTTT.

This chain joins TRBV19 and TRBJ1-6; 9 bases map to TRBD1. V shed 5 bases and J 8 bases; nucleotides not matched to a gene: 10. The CDR3 has 16 residues. In germline, CDR1 is LNHDA, CDR2 SQIVND (reference sequence). The CDR3 protein is CASSLLGQGLDSPLHF. DNA of the CDR3: TGTGCCAGTAGTTTATTAGGACAGGGGCTGGATTCACCCCTCCACTTT.

This chain joins TRBV5-4 and TRBJ2-2; tentative D call: TRBD2 (6 bases). V dropped 0 bases and J dropped 1 base, with 10 bases sitting between them. Germline CDR1 is SGHNT and CDR2 is YYREEE (reference sequence). The CDR3 is made up of 16 amino acids. The CDR3 DNA sequence: TGTGCCAGCAGCTTGGGTTTTAGCGGGAACACCGGGGAGCTGTTTTTT. Translating gives CASSLGFSGNTGELFF.

The chain uses TRBV6-5 and TRBJ1-3, with a weak D call TRBD1 (5 bases). The CDR3 is made up of 14 amino acids. The germline gives CDR1 MNHEY, CDR2 SVGAGI. Trimming removed 11 bases from V and 2 bases from J, with 16 bases in between. The CDR3 region has the DNA TGTGCCGTGCGGGGACCGGGCACTGGAAACACCATATATTTT. Its protein product is CAVRGPGTGNTIYF.

In its sample, this clone was seen once. The chain employs TRBV6-5 and TRBJ1-2, with D maybe TRBD1 (5 bases). V lost 6 bases and J lost 3, with 11 bases in between. Germline V gives CDR1 MNHEY, CDR2 SVGAGI. The CDR3 runs 13 residues. The CDR3 sequence: CASSPGGDYGYTF. The CDR3 nucleotides are TGTGCCAGCAGCCCCGGAGGGGACTATGGCTACACCTTC.

This chain links TRBV6-2 or TRBV6-3 with TRBJ1-5, with D unclear. Trimming left V 1 base short and J 0 bases short, with 7 bases between. The CDR3 has 15 residues. Germline CDR1 is MNHEY and CDR2 is SVGEGT. This chain's CDR3 is CASSYFGYSNQPQHF. CDR3 coding DNA: TGTGCCAGCAGTTACTTCGGGTATAGCAATCAGCCCCAGCATTTT.

This clone was counted a few times. This chain joins TRBV11-2 and TRBJ2-5; TRBD1 agrees at 8 bases. Germline loops: CDR1 SGHAT, CDR2 FQNNGV. V gave up 3 bases and J gave up 4 bases; unmatched junction bases: 4. The CDR3 is 14 amino acids. In DNA, the CDR3 is TGTGCCAGCAGCTTGGACAGGGCGAGAGAGACCCAGTACTTC. Translated, it gives CASSLDRARETQYF.

The V and J genes are TRBV4-3 and TRBJ2-7, with a possible D match to TRBD1 (5 bases). The CDR3 contains 15 residues. Deletions cut 1 base from V and 2 bases from J, with 12 bases between. Germline V lookup: CDR1 LGHNA, CDR2 YSLEER. The CDR3 nucleotides read TGCGCCAGCAGCCAAGTCGCAGGGTGGGCCTACGAGCAGTACTTC. This translates into CASSQVAGWAYEQYF.

This chain joins TRBV5-1 and TRBJ2-1; TRBD1 aligns across 9 bases. The germline CDR1 and CDR2 sequences are SGHRS and YFSETQ. This CDR3 contains 15 residues. Trimming removed 4 bases from V and 7 bases from J; junction bases left unmatched: 9. CDR3 loop: CASSLGQGYTNEQFF. The CDR3, as DNA: TGCGCCAGCAGCCTGGGACAGGGTTATACGAATGAGCAGTTCTTC. The full variable domain, its missing parts supplied by reference TRBV5-1 and TRBJ2-1, is KAGVTQTPRYLIKTRGQQVTLSCSPISGHRSVSWYQQTPGQGLQFLFEYFSETQRNKGNFPGRFSGRQFSNSRSEMNVSTLELGDSALYLCASSLGQGYTNEQFFGPGTRLTVL.

This chain links TRBV5-1 with TRBJ1-3; 10 bases match TRBD1. The CDR3 spans 19 residues. V trimming: 0 bases; J trimming: 4 bases; junction bases outside the gene matches: 13. The V gene's germline CDR1 is SGHRS and CDR2 YFSETQ. The CDR3 bases are TGCGCCAGCAGCTTGGGGGCCCTTTTGGGACAGGGGAGCGGAAACACCATATATTTT. Translation: CASSLGALLGQGSGNTIYF.

V usage is TRBV5-1 and J usage is TRBJ2-3; D is possibly TRBD1 (5 bases). Germline V CDR1 and CDR2: SGHRS, YFSETQ. V was trimmed by 7 bases and J by 2 bases, leaving 17 bases between them. This CDR3 spans 15 amino acids. This CDR3 is CASGASPFDTDTQYF. CDR3 nucleotides: TGCGCCAGCGGGGCGAGTCCCTTCGACACAGATACGCAGTATTTT.

The J gene is TRBJ2-7, the V gene TRBV4-1; maybe TRBD1 (6 bases). Germline V gene sequence: CDR1 MGHRA, CDR2 YSYEKL. The CDR3 sequence is 13 residues long. Trimming took off 6 bases at V and 0 bases at J, with 9 bases between the two ends. The DNA for the CDR3 is TGCGCCAGCAGTTTGGACAGCTCCTACGAGCAGTACTTC. Translated: CASSLDSSYEQYF.

The chain couples TRBV7-9 to TRBJ1-1; D is unresolved. This CDR3 has 16 residues. V was cut by 1 base and J by 1 base, with 13 bases left in between. Per germline, CDR1 SEHNR and CDR2 FQNEAQ (reference sequence). In nucleotides, the CDR3 is TGTGCCAGCAGCTTAGGCGGGAGTGGACCGAACACTGAAGCTTTCTTT. It specifies CASSLGGSGPNTEAFF.